This TCR beta chain derives from a study of T cell responses to AZD1222 COVID-19 vaccine (dated by TCRdb to the early 2020s). Looking at the study overall: AZD1222 recipients given second doses at about 4 weeks or at about 12 weeks were pooled, since spike-specific TCR depth and breadth were not found to differ between the two schedules. Trial participants were enrolled by age into 18-55, 56-69 and 70-plus year subgroups, with roughly 160, 29 and 62 TCR-sequenced participants respectively. A total of 230 to 250 trial participants underwent TCR sequencing, of whom 207 received two doses of AZD1222 and about 25 received two doses of the MenACWY control vaccine.

Overall study outcomes, separate from this receptor: Epitopes outside the regions mutated in the B.1.351 and B.1.1.7 variants were reportedly recognized by nearly half of the unique spike-specific TCRs. Conclusions about previously exposed vaccinees are limited because only a handful of AZD1222 recipients were SARS-CoV-2 seropositive at baseline. Because no day 14 peak-response samples were available, the repertoires could be characterized only after the peak T cell response. CD4 TCRs associated with the vaccine covered the entire spike protein, and the dominant responses were in regions 160-218 and 743-854. Participants were mostly white British and included more females than males, and it was suggested by the authors that clonal diversity may have been underestimated. In the small 56-69-year group, the increase in depth fell short of significance, most likely because of low power. A significant rise in spike-specific TCR breadth and depth was observed after two AZD1222 doses relative to day 0 and relative to MenACWY recipients.

This sample's time point label indicates: baseline before first vaccination. Vaccinee samples came from UK trials COV001 and COV002, including a single-blind randomized controlled phase 2/3 trial of AZD1222 (ChAdOx1 nCoV-19) in healthy adults. Trial participant PBMC samples were collected at day 0 and day 28 after the second dose for TCRbeta chain sequencing. The germline ends are 7 bases apart after V is trimmed by 3 bases and J by 4 bases. Taken from the germline V gene, the CDR1 and CDR2 loops are MDHEN and SYDVKM. The CDR3 sequence holds 13 residues, the cysteine and phenylalanine included. Kept here is only the CDR3 DNA, which spans 39 bases and is read in frame from base 1. The CDR3 regions of human TCRbeta chains were subjected to immunosequencing. The authors processed their data as follows. TCRs in the repertoires were compared against a reference library of SARS-CoV-2-specific TCRs that had been generated with the MIRA antigen-specificity platform. Breadth was defined as the fraction of unique TCRs that were SARS-CoV-2-associated, and depth was defined as the fraction of total T cells that were SARS-CoV-2-associated. Using the MIRA data, each spike-specific TCR was mapped to the spike region that the TCR reacts to and placed in a CD4 or CD8 class. Log10-transformed breadth and depth values were compared by one-way ANOVA with Sidak's multiple comparisons tests. TCRdb limited this immuneACCESS table to in-frame rearrangements with V and J called. A share of clones is missing; checked studies link under half to unresolved V genes, and the rest is unexplained. Clonal size and the V and J genes are those of that table, whereas D and trimming came from the DNA. The sample table lists under 200,000 clones, around 94% of them with a count of one. The ten largest account for approximately 0.69% of the sample.

Of note for this clone: The clone's antigen remains unknown. No qualities accompany the bases; no much larger clone lies one base away. The sample holds other DNA sequences that translate to the same CDR3.

This sample comprised peripheral blood, obtained on day 0 of AZD1222 vaccination. The sequence joins TRBV28 to TRBJ1-5; the D gene cannot be named for sure. This receptor was taken from an adult in good health. The DNA sequence is as follows: TGTGCCAGCAGTTTTGGTGGGAATCAGCCCCAGCATTTT. It encodes CASSFGGNQPQHF.